This passage covers 30 T cell receptor beta chains from one sample sequenced in a study of cytomegalovirus exposure and HLA in healthy donors. Use of 60 Vbeta and 13 Jbeta primers characterized the PCR. Sequenced by immunoSEQ multiplex PCR; TCRdb stores in-frame clones only, minus some. This sample yields about 170,000 clones, of which around 82% are seen a single time; roughly 1.5% belongs to the top ten. The sample consisted of PBMCs. All receptors derive from a male donor in good health and CMV-seronegative.

The V gene is TRBV30, the J gene TRBJ2-7; D unclear. In germline, CDR1 is GTSNPN, CDR2 SVGIG (reference sequence). CDR3 length: 12 amino acids. With 4 bases removed from V and 2 bases from J, the gap between germline ends came to 9 bases. The CDR3 reads CAWKRSTYEQYF. In DNA, the CDR3 is TGTGCCTGGAAACGGTCCACCTACGAGCAGTACTTC. The full variable domain, in which reference TRBV30 and TRBJ2-7 provide the parts outside the CDR3, is SQTIHQWPATLVQPVGSPLSLECTVEGTSNPNLYWYRQAAGRGLQLLFYSVGIGQISSEVPQNLSASRPQDRQFILSSKKLLLSDSGFYLCAWKRSTYEQYFGPGTRLTVT.

The V call is TRBV6-5, the J call TRBJ1-3; D is possibly TRBD1 (5 bases). Germline CDR1 MNHEY, CDR2 SVGAGI. This CDR3 contains 16 residues. V dropped 0 bases and J dropped 0 bases, with 9 bases sitting between them. In DNA form, the CDR3 reads TGTGCCAGCAGTTACTCGCCTGACAGCTCTGGAAACACCATATATTTT. Residues: CASSYSPDSSGNTIYF.

The chain's CDR3 is CAWSSVRDTIYF. For the CDR3, the DNA is TGTGCCTGGAGTTCCGTCCGCGACACCATATATTTT. The chain is built from TRBV30 and TRBJ1-3; D unresolved. Germline loops: CDR1 GTSNPN, CDR2 SVGIG (reference sequence). The CDR3 is 12 residues long. Trimming took off 2 bases at V and 8 bases at J, with 10 bases between the two ends.

This clone came up a few times. Written as DNA, the CDR3 is TGTGCCAGCAGGGCTAGCTCCTACAATGAGCAGTTCTTC. Translation gives CASRASSYNEQFF. V usage is TRBV6-5 and J usage is TRBJ2-1, with D hard to call. Trimming left V 6 bases short and J 0 bases short, with 6 bases between. CDR3 length equals 13 residues. Germline V gene sequence: CDR1 MNHEY, CDR2 SVGAGI.

The chain combines TRBV19 with TRBJ2-1; D is possibly TRBD1 (5 bases). The CDR3 is made up of 17 amino acids. Trimming left V 0 bases short and J 6 bases short, with 18 bases between. CDR1 and CDR2 (germline): LNHDA, SQIVND (reference sequence). The CDR3 bases are TGTGCCAGTAGTATAGATTCCGCAGGGTTCGCGAGCAATGAGCAGTTCTTC. Encoded protein: CASSIDSAGFASNEQFF.

This clone was seen just once. CDR3 nucleotide sequence: TGTGCCAGCAGAATACAGGGGGGTGAGCAGTTCTTC. Its protein is CASRIQGGEQFF. The chain links TRBV7-2 to TRBJ2-1, with 8 nucleotides matching TRBD1. With 6 bases clipped from V and 9 bases from J, the junction kept 4 bases outside the gene matches. The CDR3 covers 12 residues. CDR1 and CDR2 from the germline V gene are SGHTA and FQGNSA.

The rearrangement uses TRBV19 and TRBJ2-2; 7 nucleotides line up with TRBD1. Germline CDR1 is LNHDA and CDR2 is SQIVND (reference sequence). J gave up 1 base and V 4 bases, and 3 bases lay outside the gene matches. The CDR3 has 15 residues. The CDR3 protein is CASSRQGVNTGELFF. The CDR3 bases are TGTGCCAGTAGTAGACAGGGCGTGAACACCGGGGAGCTGTTTTTT.

This chain uses TRBV18 with TRBJ1-3, with D possibly TRBD1 on 5 matching bases. The CDR3 length is 15 residues. V lost 6 bases to trimming and J lost 4 bases, with 16 bases between them. Germline V gene lookup returns CDR1 KGHSH and CDR2 LQKENI. The CDR3 loop is CASSYSLTVGNTIYF. CDR3 DNA sequence: TGTGCCAGCTCCTACTCCCTGACAGTCGGAAACACCATATATTTT.

The V and J genes are TRBV7-3 and TRBJ2-1; 7 bases line up with TRBD2. Germline loops: CDR1 SGHTA, CDR2 FQGTGA. The CDR3 extends over 15 amino acids. V lost 1 base, J lost 3 bases, and 3 bases stayed unmatched. DNA for the CDR3: TGTGCCAGCAGCTTAAGGGGAGGGGACTACAATGAGCAGTTCTTC. Translating gives CASSLRGGDYNEQFF.

The chain links TRBV30 to TRBJ2-5, with no clear D. From germline, CDR1 is GTSNPN and CDR2 SVGIG (reference sequence). The CDR3 length is 12 residues. The germline V and J ends were trimmed by 0 bases and 3 bases, with 5 bases remaining between them. The CDR3 DNA is TGTGCCTGGAGTGTACTGGAAGAGACCCAGTACTTC. Translating it yields CAWSVLEETQYF. The variable domain in full, completed from reference TRBV30 and TRBJ2-5, reads SQTIHQWPATLVQPVGSPLSLECTVEGTSNPNLYWYRQAAGRGLQLLFYSVGIGQISSEVPQNLSASRPQDRQFILSSKKLLLSDSGFYLCAWSVLEETQYFGPGTRLLVL.

The table lists this clone with a count of one. V and J are TRBV19 and TRBJ1-1; D remains ambiguous. Germline loops: CDR1 LNHDA, CDR2 SQIVND (reference sequence). Trimming took off 9 bases at V and 5 bases at J, with 16 bases between the two ends. This CDR3 comprises 13 residues. The CDR3 is CASLGPRGTEAFF. As DNA, the CDR3 is TGTGCCAGCCTGGGCCCGAGAGGGACTGAAGCTTTCTTT.

CDR3 in DNA: TGTGCCAGCAGCCCCGGGACAGGGACAGATACGCAGTATTTT. Its translation is CASSPGTGTDTQYF. The chain couples TRBV5-4 to TRBJ2-3, with 9 bases fitting TRBD1. The J segment lost 3 bases and the V segment lost 4 bases, leaving 3 bases of the junction unmatched. The CDR3 runs 14 residues. The germline CDR1 and CDR2 sequences are SGHNT and YYREEE (reference sequence).

The chain is built from TRBV11-3 and TRBJ2-2, with TRBD2 identical over 7 bases. The J segment lost 6 bases and the V segment lost 1 base, leaving 14 bases of the junction unmatched. The CDR3 is 18 amino acids. In germline, CDR1 is SGHNT, CDR2 YENEEA. The CDR3 coding sequence is TGTGCCAGCAGCTTAGGTACGGGAGGAGACGTAATCCCCGGGGAGCTGTTTTTT. Translation gives CASSLGTGGDVIPGELFF.

This chain uses TRBV6-5 with TRBJ2-7; D is undetermined. Trimming shortened V by 2 bases and J by 4 bases, and 12 bases separated the two germline ends. The germline V gene encodes CDR1 MNHEY and CDR2 SVGAGI. CDR3 size: 14 residues. The CDR3 protein is CASSYHVGEYEQYF. The CDR3 DNA reads as TGTGCCAGCAGTTACCATGTGGGCGAGTACGAGCAGTACTTC.

The chain recombines TRBV18 with TRBJ2-6, with D possibly being TRBD2 (6 bases). V was shortened by 3 bases and J by 0 bases, with 18 bases between the two germline ends. The germline V gene encodes CDR1 KGHSH and CDR2 LQKENI. This CDR3 contains 19 residues. The CDR3 here is CASSPRKGLSTSGANVLTF. CDR3 in DNA: TGTGCCAGCTCACCTAGGAAGGGACTGTCAACCTCTGGGGCCAACGTCCTGACTTTC.

This chain connects TRBV18 to TRBJ2-2, with D tentatively TRBD2 (6 bases). Germline V gene data show CDR1 as KGHSH and CDR2 as LQKENI. The CDR3 is 17 residues long. Trimming stripped 1 base from V and 0 bases from J, with 12 bases between. The CDR3 DNA reads as TGTGCCAGCTCACCACTTAGCGGAGGCGCGAACACCGGGGAGCTGTTTTTT. Translated, it gives CASSPLSGGANTGELFF.

The J gene is TRBJ2-7, the V gene TRBV5-1, with a tentative D call TRBD1 (5 bases). The CDR3 is made up of 12 amino acids. CDR1 and CDR2 (germline): SGHRS, YFSETQ. V was trimmed by 2 bases and J by 2 bases, leaving 5 bases between them. The CDR3 DNA reads as TGCGCCAGCAGCTTAGGGGCCTACGAGCAGTACTTC. The encoded protein is CASSLGAYEQYF.

CDR3 loop: CASSRASEQETQYF. In DNA form, the CDR3 reads TGTGCCAGCAGTCGGGCTAGCGAGCAAGAGACCCAGTACTTC. V usage is TRBV7-9 and J usage is TRBJ2-5; D is perhaps TRBD2 (6 bases). The CDR3 is made up of 14 amino acids. Germline CDR1 reads SEHNR; CDR2 reads FQNEAQ (reference sequence). V lost 6 bases and J 2 bases, leaving 13 bases between the germline ends.

This sequence joins TRBV28 and TRBJ2-2, with D tentatively TRBD1 (6 bases). V shed 6 bases and J shed 5 bases, with 25 bases lying between them. This CDR3 is 18 amino acids long. Germline V gives CDR1 MDHEN, CDR2 SYDVKM. The CDR3 DNA is TGTGCCAGCAGCAATCTCCTGGGACAAAACTGGGGTACCGGGGAGCTGTTTTTT. Its protein product is CASSNLLGQNWGTGELFF.

The CDR3 reads CASSPGQGYEQYF. CDR3 sequence (DNA): TGTGCCAGCAGCCCGGGACAGGGATACGAGCAGTACTTC. The chain carries TRBV9 and TRBJ2-7; 9 bases agree with TRBD1. This CDR3 comprises 13 residues. Germline trimming cut 4 bases from V and 4 bases from J; bases unmatched to any gene: 3. Germline loops: CDR1 SGDLS, CDR2 YYNGEE.

The chain combines TRBV11-2 with TRBJ2-7; 7 bases align to TRBD1. Trimming at V came to 5 bases and at J to 4 bases, leaving 11 bases not matched to a gene. The germline CDR1 and CDR2 sequences are SGHAT and FQNNGV. CDR3 size: 15 residues. The DNA for the CDR3 is TGTGCCAGCAGCGGACCCGGGACAGCAATATACGAGCAGTACTTC. Amino acids: CASSGPGTAIYEQYF.

The rearrangement uses TRBV2 and TRBJ1-5, with 9 positions matching TRBD1. Looked up from germline, CDR1 is SNHLY and CDR2 is FYNNEI. The CDR3 spans 17 residues. With 7 bases clipped from V and 6 bases from J, the junction kept 16 bases outside the gene matches. The CDR3 sequence: CASTKMSLGQGLQPQHF. In DNA, the CDR3 is TGTGCCAGCACCAAGATGTCCCTGGGACAGGGTCTTCAGCCCCAGCATTTT.

The chain has TRBV7-6 and TRBJ2-7; 8 positions agree with TRBD2. Germline V gene sequence: CDR1 SGHVS, CDR2 FNYEAQ. Germline trimming cut 0 bases from V and 4 bases from J; bases unmatched to any gene: 8. CDR3 length: 16 residues. CDR3 residues: CASSLATGGPAYEQYF. In nucleotides, the CDR3 is TGTGCCAGCAGCTTAGCGACGGGGGGGCCGGCATACGAGCAGTACTTC.

The CDR3 nucleotides read TGTGCCAGCAGTCCATCCTTAGCAGGGCTTAAAGAATCTTACGAGCAGTACTTC. Its translation is CASSPSLAGLKESYEQYF. This chain joins TRBV6-4 and TRBJ2-7; maybe TRBD1 (5 bases). The V end was cut by 5 bases, the J end by 4 bases, with 27 bases between. The CDR3 sequence is 18 residues long. Per germline, CDR1 MRHNA and CDR2 SNTAGT.

A note on this clone: This CDR3 is also generated by other DNA sequences in the sample. This sequence joins TRBV6-1 and TRBJ2-1, with 12 nucleotides matching TRBD2. Germline trimming cut 2 bases from V and 4 bases from J; bases unmatched to any gene: 0. Germline CDR1 is MNHNS and CDR2 is SASEGT. The CDR3 extends over 15 amino acids. In DNA, the CDR3 is TGTGCCAGCAGTGAACTAGCGGGGGGGTACAATGAGCAGTTCTTC. As protein: CASSELAGGYNEQFF.

The genes are TRBV6-4 and TRBJ2-2; 8 bases agree with TRBD2. Trimming removed 7 bases from V and 2 bases from J; junction bases left unmatched: 6. Per the germline V gene, CDR1 is MRHNA and CDR2 is SNTAGT. The CDR3 has 15 residues. The CDR3, as DNA: TGTGCCAGCACCCCTAGCGGGTTTAACACCGGGGAGCTGTTTTTT. Translated, it gives CASTPSGFNTGELFF.

The V call is TRBV2, the J call TRBJ2-6; D not certain. This CDR3 is 14 amino acids long. V lost 4 bases and J 4 bases, leaving 8 bases between the germline ends. Germline assignment: CDR1 SNHLY and CDR2 FYNNEI. The CDR3 loop is CASSATTGANVLTF. The CDR3 DNA sequence: TGTGCCAGCAGTGCCACTACGGGGGCCAACGTCCTGACTTTC.

The chain carries TRBV2 and TRBJ1-6; D is possibly TRBD1 (5 bases). The CDR3 is 13 residues long. In germline, CDR1 is SNHLY, CDR2 FYNNEI. Trimming removed 7 bases at V and 4 bases at J, with 8 bases between. The CDR3 protein is CASMQGYNSPLHF. CDR3 DNA sequence: TGTGCCAGCATGCAGGGTTATAATTCACCCCTCCACTTT.

This chain uses TRBV6-4 with TRBJ2-2; TRBD2 agrees at 10 bases. CDR3 length: 14 amino acids. Germline CDR1 MRHNA, CDR2 SNTAGT. Losses at the gene ends were 8 bases for V and 3 bases for J; bases not matched to a gene: 3. The CDR3 region is CASQLAGHTGELFF. The CDR3 region has the DNA TGTGCCAGCCAACTAGCGGGGCACACCGGGGAGCTGTTTTTT.

This clone was detected once. This sequence joins TRBV7-3 and TRBJ2-5, with D possibly TRBD2 on 6 matching bases. Germline CDR1 SGHTA, CDR2 FQGTGA. Trimming pared 5 bases from V and 5 bases from J, leaving 12 bases between. CDR3 length: 13 amino acids. In DNA, the CDR3 is TGTGCCAGCAGCACGACTAGTTTGGAGACCCAGTACTTC. This gives the protein CASSTTSLETQYF. The full variable domain, completed using reference TRBV7-3 and TRBJ2-5, is GAGVSQTPSNKVTEKGKYVELRCDPISGHTALYWYRQSLGQGPEFLIYFQGTGAADDSGLPNDRFFAVRPEGSVSTLKIQRTERGDSAVYLCASSTTSLETQYFGPGTRLLVL.